The 25 T cell receptor beta chains below were found in one sample sequenced in a study of T-cell reconstitution after alpha-beta-depleted transplantation in children. Unique molecular identifiers were incorporated during preparation of the TCRbeta library. Each CDR3 protein gets one entry after TCRdb re-called the PCR reads with MiXCR. Here the sample spans about 460,000 distinct CDR3 sequences, 9.5% to 15% being singletons. Sequenced material: PBMCs from the stem cell graft donor, taken from the stem cell graft. The receptors shown here come from a human donor who donated a stem cell graft to a child with combined immunodeficiency.

In its sample, this clonotype was seen many times. The genes are TRBV6-5 and TRBJ2-7, with 7 positions matching TRBD1. Germline V gene sequence: CDR1 MNHEY, CDR2 SVGAGI. V lost 2 bases and J lost 5; bases outside the gene matches: 12. The CDR3 is 16 residues long. Here the CDR3 DNA reads TGTGCCAGCAGTTACGCGAGACAGGGCTCTCTCCACGAGCAGTACTTC. Translating it yields CASSYARQGSLHEQYF.

This clonotype was observed many times. This chain joins TRBV29-1 and TRBJ2-1; tentatively, D is TRBD2 (5 bases). Trimming shortened V by 2 bases and J by 5 bases, and 7 bases separated the two germline ends. In germline, CDR1 is SQVTM, CDR2 ANQGSEA. The CDR3 spans 12 residues. As DNA, the CDR3 is TGCAGCGTTGAATTGCGGGACAATGAGCAGTTCTTC. Its protein product is CSVELRDNEQFF.

This clonotype has ten or more counts. The rearrangement links TRBV7-2 to TRBJ2-3, with D possibly being TRBD1 (6 bases). The CDR3 extends over 14 amino acids. CDR1 and CDR2 (germline): SGHTA, FQGNSA. Trimming pared 4 bases from V and 10 bases from J, leaving 18 bases between. CDR3: CASSSRQAPGAQYF. CDR3 nucleotide sequence: TGTGCCAGCAGCTCCAGACAGGCACCCGGAGCGCAGTATTTT.

The chain links TRBV6-2 or TRBV6-3 to TRBJ2-7, with 9 bases lining up with TRBD2. J was trimmed by 7 bases and V by 7 bases; bases with no gene match: 11. The CDR3 sequence is 14 residues long. The germline CDR1 and CDR2 sequences are MNHEY and SVGEGT. The CDR3 spells CASTFLSGRREQYF. DNA of the CDR3: TGTGCCAGCACGTTCTTAAGCGGGAGGAGGGAGCAGTACTTC.

The chain joins TRBV12-3 or TRBV12-4 to TRBJ2-6, with 7 positions matching TRBD2. J gave up 3 bases and V 7 bases, and 12 bases lay outside the gene matches. The CDR3 is made up of 17 amino acids. The CDR3 loop reads CASTPGEGIFGANVLTF. The CDR3, as DNA: TGTGCCAGCACGCCCGGGGAGGGGATCTTTGGGGCCAACGTCCTGACTTTC.

This clonotype was counted a few times. This rearrangement joins TRBV20-1 to TRBJ2-1; perhaps TRBD1 as D (5 bases). This CDR3 contains 15 residues. From germline, CDR1 is DFQATT and CDR2 SNEGSKA (reference sequence). The ends were cut back, 2 bases at V and 4 bases at J, with 15 bases in the middle. As DNA, the CDR3 is TGCAGTGCTAGAATTGGGCTAGGGGATTACAATGAGCAGTTCTTC. Translating gives CSARIGLGDYNEQFF.

This clonotype showed up just a few times. V gene TRBV12-3 or TRBV12-4 combines with J gene TRBJ2-7; the match to TRBD1 covers 8 bases. There are 15 residues in the CDR3. The V gene end was trimmed by 4 bases and the J gene end by 3 bases; junction bases not matched to a gene: 8. CDR3 residues: CASSSRQGFGYEQYF. Written as DNA, the CDR3 is TGTGCCAGCAGTTCCCGACAGGGGTTTGGCTACGAGCAGTACTTC.

In this sample, this clonotype turned up a few times. The V gene is TRBV9, the J gene TRBJ2-3; TRBD1 agrees at 8 bases. Germline assignment: CDR1 SGDLS and CDR2 YYNGEE. This CDR3 region has 19 residues. Germline trimming cut 0 bases from V and 2 bases from J; bases unmatched to any gene: 14. CDR3 region: CASSVARDRPPSDTDTQYF. DNA for the CDR3: TGTGCCAGCAGCGTAGCCCGGGACAGGCCCCCCAGTGACACAGATACGCAGTATTTT.

This clonotype was counted ten times or more. J is TRBJ1-1 and V is TRBV28; TRBD1 matches at 7 bases. The CDR3 totals 12 residues. Germline V CDR1 and CDR2: MDHEN, SYDVKM. Trimming at V came to 9 bases and at J to 7 bases, leaving 8 bases not matched to a gene. CDR3 protein: CASRQGPFEAFF. The DNA for the CDR3 is TGTGCCAGTAGACAGGGCCCATTTGAAGCTTTCTTT.

In its sample, this clonotype was seen a few times. V is TRBV5-1 and J is TRBJ1-2; D might be TRBD1 (5 bases). V was clipped by 4 bases and J by 8 bases, with 15 bases between them. The CDR3 covers 13 residues. Germline loops: CDR1 SGHRS, CDR2 YFSETQ. CDR3: CASSLQGVEGYTF. As DNA, the CDR3 is TGCGCCAGCAGCCTCCAGGGAGTAGAGGGCTACACCTTC.

This clonotype was counted between two and nine times. The V gene is TRBV5-5, the J gene TRBJ1-4; D perhaps matches TRBD1 (5 bases). This CDR3 is 15 amino acids long. CDR1 SGHKS and CDR2 YYEKEE come from the germline V gene (reference sequence). Trimming stripped 1 base from V and 0 bases from J, with 7 bases between. CDR3 coding DNA: TGTGCCAGCAGCTTGAGGGGAACAACTAATGAAAAACTGTTTTTT. Translating gives CASSLRGTTNEKLFF. Full variable domain (remainder filled in from reference TRBV5-5 and TRBJ1-4): DAGVTQSPTHLIKTRGQQVTLRCSPISGHKSVSWYQQVLGQGPQFIFQYYEKEERGRGNFPDRFSARQFPNYSSELNVNALLLGDSALYLCASSLRGTTNEKLFFGSGTQLSVL.

This clonotype was detected many times. V gene TRBV7-6 combines with J gene TRBJ2-3; D is unclear. Between the trimmed V and J ends, which lost 1 base and 2 bases, there was a span of 10 bases. The CDR3 has 15 residues. Germline V CDR1 and CDR2: SGHVS, FNYEAQ. CDR3 bases: TGTGCCAGCAGCTTAGAACCAGTCACCACAGATACGCAGTATTTT. As protein: CASSLEPVTTDTQYF.

This clonotype was picked up many times. CDR3 DNA sequence: TGTGCCAGCAGCCCCTCTGAACAGGAGGCCTACAATGAGCAGTTCTTC. It codes for CASSPSEQEAYNEQFF. This chain joins TRBV4-2 and TRBJ2-1; D could derive from TRBD1 or TRBD2 (5 bases each). Germline assignment: CDR1 LGHNA and CDR2 YNFKEQ. Deletions cut 4 bases from V and 2 bases from J, with 15 bases between. This CDR3 spans 16 amino acids.

This chain uses TRBV5-1 with TRBJ2-7; 8 nucleotides match TRBD2. V lost 3 bases, J lost 2 bases, and 10 bases stayed unmatched. This CDR3 comprises 16 residues. Germline CDR1 is SGHRS and CDR2 is YFSETQ. Here the CDR3 reads CASSYGGAGGTYEQYF. The CDR3 nucleotides are TGCGCCAGCAGCTATGGGGGCGCGGGGGGTACCTACGAGCAGTACTTC.

This clonotype was found a few times. This chain connects TRBV30 to TRBJ2-7; TRBD1 agrees at 8 bases. Unmatched junction bases numbered 4, after V lost 0 bases and J lost 3 bases. The CDR3 sequence is 14 residues long. The germline CDR1 and CDR2 sequences are GTSNPN and SVGIG (reference sequence). The CDR3: CAWSVQGAFYEQYF. CDR3 coding DNA: TGTGCCTGGAGTGTTCAGGGGGCCTTCTACGAGCAGTACTTC.

This clonotype has a count of ten or more. V and J are TRBV20-1 and TRBJ2-1, with TRBD2 matching over 12 bases. The J segment lost 8 bases and the V segment lost 4 bases, leaving 9 bases of the junction unmatched. Germline CDR1 DFQATT, CDR2 SNEGSKA (reference sequence). The CDR3 spans 15 residues. CDR3 in amino acids: CSATPLAGGPDEQFF. CDR3 in DNA: TGCAGTGCTACGCCTCTAGCGGGGGGGCCAGATGAGCAGTTCTTC.

In this sample, this clonotype turned up many times. This chain joins TRBV29-1 and TRBJ2-5; no reliable D call. Trimming shortened V by 6 bases and J by 3 bases, and 20 bases separated the two germline ends. The length of the CDR3 is 15 residues. Germline lookup yields CDR1 SQVTM and CDR2 ANQGSEA. The CDR3 DNA follows: TGCAGCGTGGGTCCACACCTGCGGCCAGAAGAGACCCAGTACTTC. The encoded protein is CSVGPHLRPEETQYF.

This clonotype was detected ten times or more. The V and J genes are TRBV7-9 and TRBJ2-1; D unclear. Germline V lookup: CDR1 SEHNR, CDR2 FQNEAQ (reference sequence). V was shortened by 2 bases and J by 8 bases, with 13 bases between the two germline ends. This CDR3 spans 14 amino acids. The CDR3 spells CASSLSSAPDEQFF. In DNA form, the CDR3 reads TGTGCCAGCAGCTTAAGCAGCGCGCCGGATGAGCAGTTCTTC.

The chain joins TRBV7-8 to TRBJ2-2; TRBD2 matches 13 bases. V was clipped by 0 bases and J by 2 bases; unmatched bases: 9. The CDR3 runs to 20 residues. The germline V gene encodes CDR1 SGHVS and CDR2 FQNEAQ. CDR3 bases: TGTGCCAGCAGCTTAGCGGAACTAGCGGGAGGGAGGATCAACACCGGGGAGCTGTTTTTT. This gives the protein CASSLAELAGGRINTGELFF.

This clonotype was counted many times. The V gene is TRBV10-3, the J gene TRBJ2-1, with D perhaps matching TRBD1 (6 bases). V gave up 2 bases and J gave up 9 bases, with 11 bases separating them. The CDR3 totals 13 residues. Germline-derived CDR1 and CDR2 are ENHRY and SYGVKD. CDR3: CAISENRGSEQFF. The CDR3 nucleotides are TGTGCCATCAGTGAGAATAGGGGGTCTGAGCAGTTCTTC.

This clonotype has a handful of counts. The chain employs TRBV12-3 or TRBV12-4 and TRBJ1-1; tentative D call: TRBD1 (6 bases). This CDR3 has 12 residues. V lost 6 bases to trimming and J lost 3 bases, with 8 bases between them. The CDR3, as DNA: TGTGCCAGCAGAAACAGGGACACTGAAGCTTTCTTT. Encoded protein: CASRNRDTEAFF.

This clonotype was seen repeatedly, ten times or more. This chain joins TRBV7-3 and TRBJ2-1, with TRBD2 identical over 13 bases. Germline assignment: CDR1 SGHTA and CDR2 FQGTGA. V shed 6 bases, J shed 6 bases, and the junction held 5 bases outside the gene matches. The CDR3 covers 15 residues. The CDR3 spells CASSLLAGGPNEQFF. DNA of the CDR3: TGTGCCAGCAGTTTACTAGCGGGGGGGCCCAATGAGCAGTTCTTC.

The chain employs TRBV12-3 or TRBV12-4 and TRBJ1-2, with a tentative D call TRBD1 (6 bases). CDR3 size: 13 residues. The V end was cut by 6 bases, the J end by 8 bases, with 16 bases between. This CDR3 is CASSWGQYGGYTF. CDR3 coding DNA: TGTGCCAGCAGCTGGGGACAATACGGGGGCTACACCTTC.

This clonotype was observed a few times. The chain carries TRBV4-3 and TRBJ2-3; tentative D call: TRBD1 (5 bases). Trimming removed 2 bases from V and 1 base from J, with 10 bases in between. The V gene's germline CDR1 is LGHNA and CDR2 YSLEER. The CDR3 consists of 15 residues. CDR3 in DNA: TGCGCCAGCAGCCAACAGGGTGTGGGCACAGATACGCAGTATTTT. Encoded protein: CASSQQGVGTDTQYF.

The rearrangement links TRBV25-1 to TRBJ2-7, with D tentatively TRBD1 (5 bases). The CDR3 has 11 amino acids. Trimming removed 8 bases from V and 0 bases from J, with 5 bases in between. The germline V gene encodes CDR1 MGHDK and CDR2 SYGVNS. This CDR3 is CASGASYEQYF. CDR3 DNA: TGTGCCAGCGGGGCCTCCTACGAGCAGTACTTC.